This T cell receptor (beta chain) was sequenced for a study of response to subunit inactivated influenza vaccine. General observations from the study: Authors suggested seasonal influenza vaccinations each recruit few new T cells.

In TCRdb, the RT-PCR reads were re-called with MiXCR into one record per CDR3 protein. The table shows around 790,000 distinct CDR3 sequences, with 21% occurring only once. In regard to this clonotype: Its antigen remains unknown.

This CDR3 comprises 13 residues. Germline V gene data show CDR1 as DFQATT and CDR2 as SNEGSKA (reference sequence). V lost 3 bases and J lost 5, with 14 bases in between. The V call is TRBV20-1, the J call TRBJ2-7; weak D call: TRBD1 (5 bases). The sequencing here drew on PBMCs from blood, taken approximately 5 days after vaccination. The source of this sequence is a man aged 45-60 years who received an inactivated influenza vaccine. CDR3 DNA sequence: TGCAGTGCTAGTAGGCAGGGAAGCCACGAGCAGTACTTC. Protein sequence: CSASRQGSHEQYF.